Shown below are 28 T cell receptor beta chains from a single sample sequenced in a study of blood T cell repertoires in COVID-19. The protocol was immunoSEQ multiplex PCR, while the TCRdb copy is restricted to in-frame clones and leaves out a portion. The sample yields about 240,000 clones, about 86% seen once. Material for sequencing was PBMCs or T cells enriched from blood (not recorded which). Receptors originate from a woman between 35 and 50 years old with acute COVID-19.

Only one count was recorded for this clone. The genes are TRBV15 and TRBJ1-4; 10 bases match TRBD1. This CDR3 has 16 residues. V was clipped by 1 base and J by 7 bases; unmatched bases: 6. Germline CDR1 LNHNV, CDR2 YYDKDF (reference sequence). CDR3 sequence: CATSRGPGQGPEKLFF. In DNA, the CDR3 is TGTGCCACCAGCAGAGGTCCGGGACAGGGGCCTGAAAAACTGTTTTTT. Combining the CDR3 with reference TRBV15 and TRBJ1-4 gives the whole variable domain DAMVIQNPRYQVTQFGKPVTLSCSQTLNHNVMYWYQQKSSQAPKLLFHYYDKDFNNEADTPDNFQSRRPNTSFCFLDIRSPGLGDTAMYLCATSRGPGQGPEKLFFGSGTQLSVL.

The V call is TRBV7-9, the J call TRBJ1-6, with TRBD1 matching over 9 bases. V shed 8 bases, J shed 10 bases, and the junction held 9 bases outside the gene matches. This CDR3 has 14 residues. Germline V gene sequence: CDR1 SEHNR, CDR2 FQNEAQ (reference sequence). The CDR3 nucleotides read TGTGCCAGCTCGATGACAGGGGGTGAATCACCCCTCCACTTT. Residues: CASSMTGGESPLHF.

V gene TRBV24-1 combines with J gene TRBJ2-2; tentatively, D is TRBD2 (6 bases). Trimming pared 0 bases from V and 5 bases from J, leaving 12 bases between. CDR3 length: 16 residues. The germline CDR1 and CDR2 sequences are KGHDR and SFDVKD. CDR3 nucleotides: TGTGCCACCAGTGATTTGTCCAGGGAGGAGACCGGGGAGCTGTTTTTT. Its protein is CATSDLSREETGELFF.

The rearrangement links TRBV12-5 to TRBJ1-4; the match to TRBD1 covers 7 bases. CDR3 length: 14 residues. Unmatched junction bases numbered 4, after V lost 3 bases and J lost 6 bases. The germline V gene encodes CDR1 LGHNT and CDR2 FRNRAP. This CDR3 is CASGLGGVDEKLFF. CDR3 sequence (DNA): TGTGCTAGTGGTTTAGGGGGCGTGGATGAAAAACTGTTTTTT.

The CDR3 DNA reads TGTGCCAGCAGCCAAGTTTACGCGGCCGATGAGCAGTTCTTC. Its translation: CASSQVYAADEQFF. The chain combines TRBV14 with TRBJ2-1; no clear D gene. This CDR3 is 14 amino acids long. From germline, CDR1 is SGHDN and CDR2 FVKESK. The V end lost 1 base, the J end lost 8 bases, and 12 bases lay between the germline ends.

The chain carries TRBV6-5 and TRBJ2-1; D uncertain. The V end was cut by 2 bases, the J end by 10 bases, with 15 bases between. The CDR3 has 14 residues. CDR1 is MNHEY and CDR2 is SVGAGI in the germline V gene. DNA for the CDR3: TGTGCCAGCAGTTACCGCGGAGCCCGAAGAGAGCAGTTCTTC. It yields the protein CASSYRGARREQFF.

The chain links TRBV6-1 to TRBJ1-1, with 7 bases fitting TRBD1. This CDR3 region has 15 residues. Trimming took 3 bases from V and 5 from J; bases not matched to a gene: 9. The germline gives CDR1 MNHNS, CDR2 SASEGT. CDR3 in amino acids: CASSDRITGATEAFF. CDR3 coding DNA: TGTGCCAGCAGTGACCGAATCACAGGGGCAACTGAAGCTTTCTTT.

The genes are TRBV18 and TRBJ1-1; D is undetermined. The V gene lost 3 bases and the J gene lost 13 bases, with 12 bases spanning the gap. The CDR3 length is 11 residues. Germline loops: CDR1 KGHSH, CDR2 LQKENI. The CDR3 nucleotides are TGTGCCAGCTCACCCGGGAGGGTTCATTTCTTT. It codes for CASSPGRVHFF. The full variable domain, completed using reference TRBV18 and TRBJ1-1, is NAGVMQNPRHLVRRRGQEARLRCSPMKGHSHVYWYRQLPEEGLKFMVYLQKENIIDESGMPKERFSAEFPKEGPSILRIQQVVRGDSAAYFCASSPGRVHFFGQGTRLTVV.

The gene calls are TRBV5-4 and TRBJ2-1, with D maybe TRBD1 (6 bases). The germline CDR1 and CDR2 sequences are SGHNT and YYREEE (reference sequence). V dropped 4 bases and J dropped 6 bases, with 14 bases sitting between them. The CDR3 sequence is 14 residues long. DNA for the CDR3: TGTGCCAGCAGCGGGGGCCAATCAGGCAATGAGCAGTTCTTC. Amino acids: CASSGGQSGNEQFF.

CDR3: CASSLGQGLHEQFF. The CDR3 DNA reads as TGTGCCAGTAGTTTGGGACAGGGGCTACATGAGCAGTTCTTC. The genes are TRBV19 and TRBJ2-1, with 10 bases fitting TRBD1. This CDR3 is 14 amino acids long. CDR1 LNHDA and CDR2 SQIVND come from the germline V gene (reference sequence). V gave up 5 bases and J gave up 8 bases; unmatched junction bases: 6.

The sample holds a few counts of this clone. The rearrangement joins TRBV5-1 to TRBJ2-5; D is unclear. The CDR3 extends over 14 amino acids. The germline V and J ends were trimmed by 3 bases and 5 bases, with 14 bases remaining between them. In germline, CDR1 is SGHRS, CDR2 YFSETQ. CDR3 bases: TGCGCCAGCAGCTCCCCCGAGCTAATCGAGACCCAGTACTTC. Encoded protein: CASSSPELIETQYF.

This clone was found a few times. The chain recombines TRBV4-1 with TRBJ2-7, with 10 positions matching TRBD2. The germline CDR1 and CDR2 sequences are MGHRA and YSYEKL. CDR3 length: 16 residues. V lost 1 base, J lost 3 bases, and 6 bases stayed unmatched. DNA for the CDR3: TGCGCCAGCAGCCAAGTCGGGGTAGCGGGAGGCTACGAGCAGTACTTC. It specifies CASSQVGVAGGYEQYF.

The chain joins TRBV19 to TRBJ1-4, with a tentative D call TRBD1 (5 bases). Germline CDR1 LNHDA, CDR2 SQIVND (reference sequence). The CDR3 extends over 14 amino acids. Trimming shortened V by 7 bases and J by 6 bases, and 15 bases separated the two germline ends. The CDR3 here is CASKNQGRDEKLFF. CDR3 sequence (DNA): TGTGCCAGTAAAAATCAAGGCAGGGATGAAAAACTGTTTTTT. Looking up the rest from reference TRBV19 and TRBJ1-4 gives the full variable domain: DGGITQSPKYLFRKEGQNVTLSCEQNLNHDAMYWYRQDPGQGLRLIYYSQIVNDFQKGDIAEGYSVSREKKESFPLTVTSAQKNPTAFYLCASKNQGRDEKLFFGSGTQLSVL.

The chain links TRBV19 to TRBJ2-4, with 12 bases fitting TRBD2. Germline values: CDR1 LNHDA, CDR2 SQIVND (reference sequence). This CDR3 region has 15 residues. Trimming cost V 6 bases and J 5 bases; bases outside gene matches: 5. The CDR3 region has the DNA TGTGCCAGTAGCTTCCTAGCGGGAGGGGAAAACATTCAGTACTTC. The encoded protein is CASSFLAGGENIQYF.

DNA of the CDR3: TGTGCCAGCAGCTGGACCTCCGGGACTAGTTTTGAGCAGTTCTTC. It encodes CASSWTSGTSFEQFF. The chain is built from TRBV5-8 and TRBJ2-1; 8 positions match TRBD2. The CDR3 consists of 15 residues. The germline V gene has CDR1 SGHTS and CDR2 YDEGEE. V dropped 3 bases and J dropped 9; count of bases not matched to a gene: 11.

The chain uses TRBV7-9 and TRBJ2-7; the D gene is possibly TRBD1 (6 bases). V lost 5 bases to trimming and J lost 6 bases, with 11 bases between them. The germline V gene has CDR1 SEHNR and CDR2 FQNEAQ (reference sequence). The length of the CDR3 is 12 residues. The CDR3 reads CASSRTDSEQYF. The CDR3 bases are TGTGCCAGCAGCCGGACAGATTCCGAGCAGTACTTC.

This rearrangement joins TRBV29-1 to TRBJ2-2, with 9 nucleotides matching TRBD2. Trimming at V came to 6 bases and at J to 6 bases, leaving 14 bases not matched to a gene. The CDR3 loop spans 16 amino acids. Germline CDR1 and CDR2: SQVTM and ANQGSEA. CDR3 residues: CSVLPAGGPHAGELFF. The CDR3 nucleotides are TGCAGCGTCCTACCCGCGGGAGGGCCTCATGCCGGGGAGCTGTTTTTT.

V is TRBV6-1 and J is TRBJ1-2; 7 bases line up with TRBD1. V lost 3 bases and J lost 5; bases outside the gene matches: 6. CDR3 length equals 14 residues. Germline V gene sequence: CDR1 MNHNS, CDR2 SASEGT. CDR3 protein: CASSDLGGSYGYTF. The CDR3 region has the DNA TGTGCCAGCAGTGACCTAGGGGGCTCGTATGGCTACACCTTC.

The sample holds a few counts of this clone. This rearrangement joins TRBV6-1 to TRBJ2-7; D might be TRBD2 (5 bases). CDR3 length equals 16 residues. Germline V gene lookup returns CDR1 MNHNS and CDR2 SASEGT. V was pared by 2 bases and J by 6 bases, with 20 bases between. The CDR3 region is CASSELRVGLAVEQYF. The CDR3 nucleotides are TGTGCCAGCAGTGAACTTCGGGTCGGTCTAGCTGTCGAGCAGTACTTC.

This sequence joins TRBV25-1 and TRBJ1-2; D ambiguous. CDR1 is MGHDK, CDR2 SYGVNS, per germline. The CDR3 sequence is 13 residues long. Trimming shortened V by 6 bases and J by 2 bases, and 10 bases separated the two germline ends. The DNA for the CDR3 is TGTGCCAGCAGCCGAGGAGGGAACTATGGCTACACCTTC. Its translation is CASSRGGNYGYTF.

The chain joins TRBV7-6 to TRBJ2-1; 7 bases are shared with TRBD2. Germline CDR1 reads SGHVS; CDR2 reads FNYEAQ. The V segment lost 4 bases and the J segment 7 bases; nucleotides outside the gene matches: 4. The CDR3 length is 13 residues. The CDR3 coding sequence is TGTGCCAGCAGCTCCGGACTAGTTAATGAGCAGTTCTTC. Its protein is CASSSGLVNEQFF.

V usage is TRBV12-5 and J usage is TRBJ2-1; D is uncertain. This CDR3 comprises 10 residues. Germline CDR1 is LGHNT and CDR2 is FRNRAP. Deletions cut 3 bases from V and 10 bases from J, with 4 bases between. The CDR3 DNA sequence: TGTGCTAGTGGTTTTGGCGAGCAGTTCTTC. It specifies CASGFGEQFF. Combining the CDR3 with reference TRBV12-5 and TRBJ2-1 gives the whole variable domain DARVTQTPRHKVTEMGQEVTMRCQPILGHNTVFWYRQTMMQGLELLAYFRNRAPLDDSGMPKDRFSAEMPDATLATLKIQPSEPRDSAVYFCASGFGEQFFGPGTRLTVL.

The chain has TRBV29-1 and TRBJ1-4; D perhaps matches TRBD1 (6 bases). The CDR3 covers 15 residues. Germline V gene data show CDR1 as SQVTM and CDR2 as ANQGSEA. The V end lost 4 bases, the J end lost 2 bases, and 14 bases lay between the germline ends. The CDR3 nucleotides are TGCAGCGTTGCAAAGGGGGATGGGACTAATGAAAAACTGTTTTTT. Protein sequence: CSVAKGDGTNEKLFF. The whole variable domain, filled in from reference TRBV29-1 and TRBJ1-4, reads SAVISQKPSRDICQRGTSLTIQCQVDSQVTMMFWYRQQPGQSLTLIATANQGSEATYESGFVIDKFPISRPNLTFSTLTVSNMSPEDSSIYLCSVAKGDGTNEKLFFGSGTQLSVL.

The chain links TRBV7-9 to TRBJ2-7; tentatively, D is TRBD2 (5 bases). The CDR3 consists of 12 residues. V lost 1 base to trimming and J lost 9 bases, with 10 bases between them. Germline V gives CDR1 SEHNR, CDR2 FQNEAQ (reference sequence). CDR3 sequence (DNA): TGTGCCAGCAGCTTAGGGGCAGAGGGGCAGTACTTC. This translates into CASSLGAEGQYF.

The chain joins TRBV19 to TRBJ1-6; possible D gene TRBD1, 6 bases. The V and J ends lost 5 bases and 5 bases respectively, with 19 bases between them. Per the germline V gene, CDR1 is LNHDA and CDR2 is SQIVND (reference sequence). The CDR3 consists of 17 residues. The CDR3 reads CASSPRDRLGNNSPLHF. CDR3 nucleotides: TGTGCCAGTAGTCCTCGTGACAGGTTGGGGAATAATTCACCCCTCCACTTT.

This clone was observed a handful of times. The V gene is TRBV11-2, the J gene TRBJ1-3; D perhaps matches TRBD1 (6 bases). V shed 1 base and J shed 0 bases, with 16 bases lying between them. The CDR3 is made up of 18 amino acids. CDR1 is SGHAT and CDR2 is FQNNGV in the germline V gene. The chain's CDR3 is CASSLGFGGLSSGNTIYF. CDR3 nucleotide sequence: TGTGCCAGCAGCTTAGGGTTTGGGGGCCTAAGCTCTGGAAACACCATATATTTT.

The V and J genes are TRBV7-8 and TRBJ2-3, with TRBD2 identical over 10 bases. The CDR3 consists of 18 residues. Per germline, CDR1 SGHVS and CDR2 FQNEAQ. J was trimmed by 4 bases and V by 0 bases; bases with no gene match: 10. CDR3 nucleotides: TGTGCCAGCAGCTTAGCGGCTAGCGGGAGAATGATGGCAGATACGCAGTATTTT. This encodes CASSLAASGRMMADTQYF.

This clone was recorded once. The chain recombines TRBV9 with TRBJ2-2; possibly TRBD1 for D (6 bases). Germline V gene data show CDR1 as SGDLS and CDR2 as YYNGEE. Trimming stripped 4 bases from V and 5 bases from J, with 18 bases between. The CDR3 extends over 16 amino acids. The CDR3 DNA follows: TGTGCCAGCAGCCAGGACAGTCGGGCATTTACCGGGGAGCTGTTTTTT. Protein product: CASSQDSRAFTGELFF.